The rows below give T cell receptor beta chains drawn from one sample of a study of a mutant IDH1 vaccine in newly diagnosed glioma. Clones were read by immunoSEQ multiplex PCR, and TCRdb kept only the in-frame ones, dropping some. This table has about 40,000 clones, less than 90% appearing once. These receptors have no known antigen. The specimen comprised PBMCs, sampled from a glioma patient whose treatment included an IDH1 peptide vaccine. Every receptor here comes from a middle-aged man with glioma. CDR3s include the opening cysteine and the closing phenylalanine or tryptophan. A D gene is named only where the DNA matches it firmly. The size entry is marked missing in some rows and otherwise reads once, few, many or a size class.

abundance,v_gene,d_gene,j_gene,CDR3aa,CDR3nt
NA,TRBV6-1,NA,TRBJ1-4,CASDSNEKLFF,TGTGCCAGCGACTCTAATGAAAAACTGTTTTTT
NA,TRBV5-4,NA,TRBJ1-4,CASSLWQDEKLFF,TGTGCCAGCAGCTTGTGGCAGGATGAAAAACTGTTTTTT
NA,TRBV10-3,NA,TRBJ2-5,CAISALQETQYF,TGTGCCATCAGTGCATTACAAGAGACCCAGTACTTC
NA,TRBV6-1,NA,TRBJ2-5,CASSEIPLETQYF,TGTGCCAGCAGTGAAATACCCTTGGAGACCCAGTACTTC
NA,TRBV6-1,NA,TRBJ1-1,CASSISRGAFF,TGTGCCAGCAGTATCAGCAGGGGAGCTTTCTTT
NA,TRBV29-1,NA,TRBJ1-2,CSVERRDYGYTF,TGCAGCGTTGAACGCAGGGACTATGGCTACACCTTC
NA,TRBV19,TRBD1,TRBJ1-1,CASSIDRDTEAFF,TGTGCCAGTAGTATTGACAGGGACACTGAAGCTTTCTTT
medium-sized,TRBV14,TRBD1,TRBJ2-1,CASSQDWGQGINEQFF,TGTGCCAGCAGCCAAGATTGGGGACAGGGGATTAATGAGCAGTTCTTC
few,TRBV28,NA,TRBJ2-5,CASSLGPWQLEEETQYF,TGTGCCAGCAGTTTGGGTCCATGGCAACTAGAGGAGGAGACCCAGTACTTC
NA,TRBV5-6,NA,TRBJ1-2,CASSRGGAYSYGYTF,TGTGCCAGCAGCCGGGGAGGGGCGTATAGCTATGGCTACACCTTC
NA,TRBV6-5,NA,TRBJ2-5,CASRMGRVQETQYF,TGTGCCAGCAGAATGGGCAGAGTACAAGAGACCCAGTACTTC
NA,TRBV7-2,NA,TRBJ2-7,CASSSRTLTYEQYF,TGTGCCAGCAGCTCGAGGACACTCACCTACGAGCAGTACTTC
NA,TRBV4-2,NA,TRBJ2-7,CASSQSQRVYEQYF,TGTGCCAGCAGCCAATCCCAGAGAGTCTACGAGCAGTACTTC
NA,TRBV25-1,NA,TRBJ2-2,CASARDTTNTGELFF,TGTGCCAGCGCACGGGACACAACGAACACCGGGGAGCTGTTTTTT
NA,TRBV18,NA,TRBJ1-1,CASSPGLDQGTEAFF,TGTGCCAGCTCACCGGGGTTGGACCAGGGCACTGAAGCTTTCTTT
NA,TRBV28,TRBD1,TRBJ2-6,CASRSTGGGSGANVLTF,TGTGCCAGCAGGTCGACAGGGGGCGGAAGTGGGGCCAACGTCCTGACTTTC
NA,TRBV6-5,NA,TRBJ1-4,CASSKRVYNEKLFF,TGTGCCAGCAGTAAAAGGGTTTACAATGAAAAACTGTTTTTT
once,TRBV27,TRBD1,TRBJ1-2,CASSLKGTGYGYTF,TGTGCCAGCAGTTTAAAGGGGACAGGCTATGGCTACACCTTC
NA,TRBV18,NA,TRBJ1-5,CASSVTDGPQHF,TGTGCCAGCTCCGTTACCGATGGTCCCCAGCATTTT
NA,TRBV28,NA,TRBJ2-7,CASSWARDEQYF,TGTGCCAGCAGTTGGGCTAGAGATGAGCAGTACTTC
NA,TRBV27,NA,TRBJ1-2,CASRTGVGSHGYTF,TGTGCCAGCAGGACCGGGGTCGGCAGCCATGGCTACACCTTC
NA,TRBV5-1,NA,TRBJ2-5,CASSLGSQETQYF,TGCGCCAGCAGCTTGGGAAGCCAAGAGACCCAGTACTTC
NA,TRBV11-1,TRBD1,TRBJ1-1,CASSLVSQGRNTEAFF,TGTGCCAGCAGCTTAGTCTCACAGGGGAGGAACACTGAAGCTTTCTTT
NA,TRBV5-1,TRBD1,TRBJ2-3,CASSPLGTGGADTQYF,TGCGCCAGCAGCCCCCTGGGGACAGGGGGCGCAGATACGCAGTATTTT
NA,TRBV10-1,NA,TRBJ2-5,CASSARVEETQYF,TGCGCCAGCAGTGCCAGGGTAGAAGAGACCCAGTACTTC
NA,TRBV19,NA,TRBJ1-2,CASSIETGQGYGYTF,TGTGCCAGTAGTATAGAAACAGGGCAGGGCTATGGCTACACCTTC
NA,TRBV5-4,NA,TRBJ2-2,CASSSRGRATGELFF,TGTGCCAGCAGCTCCAGGGGACGGGCCACCGGGGAGCTGTTTTTT
NA,TRBV7-7,TRBD2,TRBJ2-1,CASSSTSGSNDEQFF,TGTGCTAGCAGCTCGACTAGCGGGAGTAATGATGAGCAGTTCTTC
NA,TRBV5-1,TRBD1,TRBJ1-1,CASSGQGGTEAFF,TGCGCCAGCAGCGGACAGGGGGGAACTGAAGCTTTCTTT
NA,TRBV27,NA,TRBJ2-2,CASSFGVGGGELFF,TGTGCCAGCAGTTTTGGGGTCGGAGGCGGGGAGCTGTTTTTT
NA,TRBV19,TRBD1,TRBJ1-2,CASSPGTGRRYGYTF,TGTGCCAGTAGTCCCGGGACAGGGAGGCGATATGGCTACACCTTC
NA,TRBV7-2,TRBD2,TRBJ2-4,CASSKAGGGGAKNIQYF,TGTGCCAGCAGCAAAGCGGGAGGTGGCGGGGCCAAAAACATTCAGTACTTC
NA,TRBV7-3,NA,TRBJ1-2,CASSVRDEGYGYTF,TGTGCCAGCAGCGTGAGGGACGAGGGGTATGGCTACACCTTC